These T cell receptor beta chains were read from a single sample in a study of T cells after somatic rescue of genetic block. Clones were sequenced by immunoSEQ multiplex PCR, and TCRdb holds only the in-frame ones, with some missing. The sample shows approximately 71,000 clones, around 92% of them seen only once. The sequenced sample was peripheral blood mononuclear cells (PBMCs). These receptors came from a man between 35 and 55 years old. CDR3s leave out the opening cysteine and the closing phenylalanine or tryptophan.

v_call	j_call	cdr3_aa
TRBV7-2	TRBJ2-3	ASSLGPSGTTDTQY
TRBV27	TRBJ1-5	ASSSPDSNQPQH
TRBV7-9	TRBJ1-4	ASSLQTGSEKLF
TRBV28	TRBJ2-4	ASSTTGGINIQY
TRBV7-9	TRBJ2-3	ASSSQGRGSDTQY
TRBV7-9	-	ASSSLTYEQY
TRBV9	TRBJ2-2	ASSLRGGGTGELF
TRBV18	TRBJ1-1	ASSHSPTGGNTEAF
TRBV5-4	TRBJ1-1	ASSPPPGWANTEAF
TRBV4-3	TRBJ2-1	ASSQESGGSYNEQF
TRBV10-3	TRBJ2-4	AIGNSGSLAKNIQY
TRBV27	TRBJ1-2	ASSQGGWGYT
TRBV6-5	TRBJ1-4	ASSYRQGIGEKLF
TRBV10-1	TRBJ2-3	ASSWRVGTDTQY
TRBV6-4	TRBJ2-2	ASSPLGGGAGELF
TRBV7-9	TRBJ2-7	ASSVGQVYEQY
TRBV14	TRBJ1-2	ASSQDRGTGEINYGYT
TRBV18	TRBJ2-7	ASSPGTSGREGEY
TRBV6-4	TRBJ2-3	ASSLGGGATDTQY
TRBV6-8	TRBJ2-4	ASSYSWGVEAELAKNIQY
TRBV18	TRBJ1-3	ASQELVWGRTSGNTIY
TRBV10-3	TRBJ2-1	AIAPDRGWVNEQF
TRBV7-9	TRBJ1-4	ASSSPGGVDEKLF
TRBV7-9	TRBJ2-3	ASSTRGQGLISTDTQY
TRBV6-4	TRBJ1-2	ASTTYYGYT